Shown below are 30 T cell receptor beta chains from a single sample sequenced in a study of T cells in Graves' hyperthyroidism and ophthalmopathy. Regions amplified from RNA transcripts were the TCR beta CDR3 regions. The primer set for the first-round RT-PCR of the TCR CDR3 was HTBI. TCRdb redid the calling of the multiplex PCR reads with MiXCR, one entry per CDR3 protein. The table lists 500,000 to 650,000 distinct CDR3 sequences, approximately 14% of them singletons. Specimen: blood. The source of these receptors is a woman between 35 and 50 years old with Graves' hyperthyroidism.

As DNA, the CDR3 is TGTGCCAGCAGCTTAGGTGGGGGGGGGTCCTACAATGAGCAGTTCTTC. Protein: CASSLGGGGSYNEQFF. The chain couples TRBV11-2 to TRBJ2-1; 7 nucleotides line up with TRBD2. J was trimmed by 1 base and V by 1 base; bases with no gene match: 4. The CDR3 consists of 16 residues. In germline, CDR1 is SGHAT, CDR2 FQNNGV.

The chain joins TRBV9 to TRBJ2-1; 9 bases match TRBD1. The CDR3 runs 15 residues. In germline, CDR1 is SGDLS, CDR2 YYNGEE. V lost 3 bases and J lost 7; bases outside the gene matches: 8. The CDR3 here is CASSGGTGSGNEQFF. CDR3 nucleotides: TGTGCCAGCAGCGGAGGGACAGGGTCGGGAAATGAGCAGTTCTTC.

V usage is TRBV7-3 and J usage is TRBJ2-3; TRBD1 aligns across 9 bases. CDR1 and CDR2 (germline): SGHTA, FQGTGA. The CDR3 extends over 15 amino acids. V shed 2 bases and J 4 bases; nucleotides not matched to a gene: 4. The CDR3, as DNA: TGTGCCAGCAGCTTAGGGACAGGGTTCGCAGATACGCAGTATTTT. Residues: CASSLGTGFADTQYF.

The chain couples TRBV28 to TRBJ2-7; D ambiguous. This CDR3 is 14 amino acids long. The V gene's germline CDR1 is MDHEN and CDR2 SYDVKM. V lost 3 bases and J 0 bases, leaving 9 bases between the germline ends. CDR3 protein: CASSFLGASYEQYF. The CDR3 region has the DNA TGTGCCAGCAGTTTTTTGGGTGCCTCCTACGAGCAGTACTTC.

The gene calls are TRBV19 and TRBJ2-7; tentative D call: TRBD2 (6 bases). The V gene lost 1 base and the J gene lost 0 bases, with 10 bases spanning the gap. From germline, CDR1 is LNHDA and CDR2 SQIVND (reference sequence). The CDR3 sequence is 15 residues long. DNA of the CDR3: TGTGCCAGTAGTATAGTAGCGGAGAGCTCCTACGAGCAGTACTTC. It specifies CASSIVAESSYEQYF.

This clonotype appeared a few times. CDR3 amino acids: CASSRTGINEQFF. As DNA, the CDR3 is TGTGCCAGCAGCCGGACAGGGATAAATGAGCAGTTCTTC. The chain links TRBV3-1 to TRBJ2-1; 8 nucleotides align to TRBD1. The CDR3 contains 13 residues. Germline CDR1 and CDR2: LGHDT and YNNKEL (reference sequence). Germline trimming cut 4 bases from V and 7 bases from J; bases unmatched to any gene: 3.

The chain uses TRBV10-3 and TRBJ2-3; TRBD2 aligns across 10 bases. This CDR3 has 15 residues. Per the germline V gene, CDR1 is ENHRY and CDR2 is SYGVKD. The V gene end was trimmed by 7 bases and the J gene end by 0 bases; junction bases not matched to a gene: 4. The CDR3 DNA sequence: TGTGCCATCACTAGCGGGGGATCTAGCACAGATACGCAGTATTTT. Protein product: CAITSGGSSTDTQYF.

This chain joins TRBV9 and TRBJ2-1, with D possibly matching TRBD2 (6 bases). CDR1 SGDLS and CDR2 YYNGEE come from the germline V gene. V was shortened by 4 bases and J by 6 bases, with 20 bases between the two germline ends. There are 16 residues in the CDR3. CDR3 bases: TGTGCCAGCAGCCCCGGGACTGCGAGGTATTCCAATGAGCAGTTCTTC. It is translated as CASSPGTARYSNEQFF.

The table lists this clonotype with many counts. V is TRBV3-1 and J is TRBJ2-7, with D perhaps TRBD1 (5 bases). Germline V gene sequence: CDR1 LGHDT, CDR2 YNNKEL (reference sequence). The ends were cut back, 3 bases at V and 5 bases at J, with 14 bases in the middle. The CDR3 extends over 14 amino acids. The CDR3 bases are TGTGCCAGCAGCCATTCATCAGGGTCCCACGAGCAGTACTTC. Protein product: CASSHSSGSHEQYF.

In DNA form, the CDR3 reads TGTGCCAGCAAGCGGGAGTTAACCTACGAGCAGTACTTC. This sequence encodes CASKRELTYEQYF. The J gene is TRBJ2-7, the V gene TRBV6-1; 8 bases align to TRBD2. The CDR3 consists of 13 residues. CDR1 and CDR2 from the germline V gene are MNHNS and SASEGT. The V and J ends lost 7 bases and 2 bases, in that order; junction bases with no gene match: 4.

The chain carries TRBV6-1 and TRBJ1-2; 7 nucleotides line up with TRBD1. V dropped 7 bases and J dropped 3; count of bases not matched to a gene: 8. Germline lookup yields CDR1 MNHNS and CDR2 SASEGT. The CDR3 runs to 14 residues. The CDR3 protein is CASNPGQTYYGYTF. The DNA for the CDR3 is TGTGCCAGCAATCCGGGACAGACGTACTATGGCTACACCTTC.

This clonotype was picked up many times. The rearrangement links TRBV27 to TRBJ2-1; D gene ambiguous. V was clipped by 5 bases and J by 0 bases, with 8 bases between them. This CDR3 has 14 residues. From germline, CDR1 is MNHEY and CDR2 SMNVEV (reference sequence). CDR3 loop: CASSPIGSYNEQFF. CDR3 bases: TGTGCCAGCAGTCCCATAGGCTCCTACAATGAGCAGTTCTTC.

In its sample, this clonotype was seen many times. The chain links TRBV7-2 to TRBJ2-1; D call uncertain. V gave up 7 bases and J gave up 3 bases, with 4 bases separating them. Germline V gene data show CDR1 as SGHTA and CDR2 as FQGNSA. The CDR3 loop spans 11 amino acids. CDR3 DNA sequence: TGTGCCAGCACAGTCTACAATGAGCAGTTCTTC. Translated, it gives CASTVYNEQFF.

This chain links TRBV20-1 with TRBJ2-5; TRBD1 agrees at 12 bases. CDR3 length equals 14 residues. The trim removed 1 base at V and 14 bases at J, leaving 11 bases unmatched. CDR1 is DFQATT, CDR2 SNEGSKA, per germline (reference sequence). The CDR3 here is CSARAPGQGASRYF. CDR3 DNA sequence: TGCAGTGCTAGAGCCCCGGGACAGGGGGCCAGTCGTTACTTC.

This clonotype has more than one count but fewer than ten. Germline is not matched at one junction end, which may reflect a read error. The V gene is TRBV5-1, the J gene TRBJ1-1; D perhaps matches TRBD1 (6 bases). The CDR3 runs to 13 residues. CDR1 is SGHRS and CDR2 is YFSETQ in the germline V gene. The CDR3 sequence: CASSLRGNTEASF. In DNA, the CDR3 is TGCGCCAGCAGCTTGAGGGGGAACACTGAAGCTTCCTTT.

The chain recombines TRBV4-1 with TRBJ2-7; D is possibly TRBD1 (5 bases). Germline loops: CDR1 MGHRA, CDR2 YSYEKL. Trimming removed 4 bases at V and 1 base at J, with 11 bases between. This CDR3 region has 14 residues. The CDR3 sequence: CASSLQTASYEQYF. The CDR3 coding sequence is TGCGCCAGCAGCCTTCAGACAGCTTCCTACGAGCAGTACTTC.

This clonotype occurred a few times. The V call is TRBV10-3, the J call TRBJ1-4, with TRBD1 matching over 7 bases. Trimming at V came to 7 bases and at J to 7 bases, leaving 6 bases not matched to a gene. This CDR3 region has 13 residues. Germline lookup yields CDR1 ENHRY and CDR2 SYGVKD. The CDR3 DNA follows: TGTGCCATCAAGGGGGCCCTGGCTGAAAAACTGTTTTTT. Amino acids: CAIKGALAEKLFF.

The chain links TRBV5-1 to TRBJ2-2; unclear D gene. Germline assignment: CDR1 SGHRS and CDR2 YFSETQ. This CDR3 contains 13 residues. The V end lost 4 bases, the J end lost 5 bases, and 9 bases lay between the germline ends. Here the CDR3 reads CASSRVGTGELFF. The CDR3 DNA sequence: TGCGCCAGCAGCCGAGTTGGAACCGGGGAGCTGTTTTTT. The whole variable domain, filled in from reference TRBV5-1 and TRBJ2-2, reads KAGVTQTPRYLIKTRGQQVTLSCSPISGHRSVSWYQQTPGQGLQFLFEYFSETQRNKGNFPGRFSGRQFSNSRSEMNVSTLELGDSALYLCASSRVGTGELFFGEGSRLTVL.

The J gene is TRBJ2-7, the V gene TRBV11-2; D possibly corresponds to TRBD2 (5 bases). The V gene lost 3 bases and the J gene lost 2 bases, with 11 bases spanning the gap. This CDR3 spans 14 amino acids. CDR1 is SGHAT and CDR2 is FQNNGV in the germline V gene. The CDR3 nucleotides are TGTGCCAGCAGCTTGTACAGCGGCACCTACGAGCAGTACTTC. Translated: CASSLYSGTYEQYF.

In this sample, this clonotype turned up many times. The rearrangement joins TRBV12-3 or TRBV12-4 to TRBJ1-2, with 7 bases aligning to TRBD1. The V gene end was trimmed by 10 bases and the J gene end by 8 bases; junction bases not matched to a gene: 4. This CDR3 has 10 amino acids. CDR3 bases: TGTGCCATCCGGACAGGCGGCTACACCTTC. This translates into CAIRTGGYTF.

This clonotype came up many times. V and J are TRBV20-1 and TRBJ2-1; TRBD2 matches 13 bases. The CDR3 spans 14 residues. Germline V lookup: CDR1 DFQATT, CDR2 SNEGSKA (reference sequence). Trimming at V came to 5 bases and at J to 9 bases, leaving 7 bases not matched to a gene. DNA for the CDR3: TGCAGTGCTGATAGGACTAGCGGGAGCGGTGAGCAGTTCTTC. This gives the protein CSADRTSGSGEQFF.

This clonotype was detected ten times or more. The CDR3 DNA is TGTGCCAGCAGCCCAACTCAATTCCGGGACAGGGTCTCTGGGGCCAACGTCCTGACTTTC. Translated: CASSPTQFRDRVSGANVLTF. V usage is TRBV28 and J usage is TRBJ2-6; TRBD1 matches at 9 bases. This CDR3 contains 20 residues. CDR1 and CDR2 (germline): MDHEN, SYDVKM. Unmatched junction bases numbered 15, after V lost 6 bases and J lost 0 bases.

This clonotype has more than one count but fewer than ten. The rearrangement uses TRBV5-6 and TRBJ1-1, with D maybe TRBD1 (5 bases). The V and J ends lost 0 bases and 1 base respectively, with 7 bases between them. The CDR3 contains 14 residues. Germline CDR1 is SGHDT and CDR2 is YYEEEE. CDR3 sequence: CASSLGGENTEAFF. The DNA for the CDR3 is TGTGCCAGCAGCTTGGGGGGCGAGAACACTGAAGCTTTCTTT. The entire variable domain, with the rest obtained from reference TRBV5-6 and TRBJ1-1, is as follows: DAGVTQSPTHLIKTRGQQVTLRCSPKSGHDTVSWYQQALGQGPQFIFQYYEEEERQRGNFPDRFSGHQFPNYSSELNVNALLLGDSALYLCASSLGGENTEAFFGQGTRLTVV.

This clonotype occurred many times. This sequence joins TRBV3-1 and TRBJ2-7, with D unresolved. The germline V and J ends were trimmed by 7 bases and 4 bases, with 8 bases remaining between them. CDR1 LGHDT and CDR2 YNNKEL come from the germline V gene (reference sequence). The CDR3 consists of 11 residues. For the CDR3, the DNA is TGTGCCAGCATCGCGACTTACGAGCAGTACTTC. It yields the protein CASIATYEQYF.

The CDR3 spells CASSPTSVNYEQYF. Here the CDR3 DNA reads TGTGCCAGCAGCCCGACTAGCGTAAACTACGAGCAGTACTTC. V and J are TRBV3-1 and TRBJ2-7; TRBD2 matches 8 bases. The J segment lost 3 bases and the V segment lost 4 bases, leaving 5 bases of the junction unmatched. The CDR3 totals 14 residues. In germline, CDR1 is LGHDT, CDR2 YNNKEL (reference sequence).

This clonotype was found many times. The chain carries TRBV3-1 and TRBJ1-2, with 7 bases matching TRBD1. The CDR3 has 12 amino acids. V lost 2 bases to trimming and J lost 6 bases; unmatched junction nucleotides: 0. From germline, CDR1 is LGHDT and CDR2 YNNKEL (reference sequence). The chain's CDR3 is CASSQTGDGYTF. The CDR3 DNA is TGTGCCAGCAGCCAAACAGGGGATGGCTACACCTTC.

This clonotype was recorded many times. The gene calls are TRBV28 and TRBJ1-2, with D perhaps TRBD1 (5 bases). CDR1 is MDHEN and CDR2 is SYDVKM in the germline V gene. Trimming removed 5 bases from V and 6 bases from J, with 16 bases in between. CDR3 length: 14 residues. CDR3: CASSPGGAENGYTF. As DNA, the CDR3 is TGTGCCAGCAGTCCTGGCGGGGCGGAAAATGGCTACACCTTC.

This chain connects TRBV9 to TRBJ2-3; D unresolved. Trimming removed 8 bases from V and 1 base from J, with 8 bases in between. The length of the CDR3 is 12 residues. CDR1 and CDR2 from the germline V gene are SGDLS and YYNGEE. CDR3 nucleotide sequence: TGTGCCAGTGCTCCGGGCACAGATACGCAGTATTTT. It translates to CASAPGTDTQYF.

The chain recombines TRBV6-1 with TRBJ2-2; TRBD1 matches 10 bases. This CDR3 region has 21 residues. Unmatched junction bases numbered 19, after V lost 6 bases and J lost 0 bases. Germline assignment: CDR1 MNHNS and CDR2 SASEGT. In nucleotides, the CDR3 is TGTGCCAGCAGCCTACCGGGACAGGGGAGAGGGAGGGCCGCGAACACCGGGGAGCTGTTTTTT. It is translated as CASSLPGQGRGRAANTGELFF.

This chain joins TRBV10-3 and TRBJ2-3; tentatively, D is TRBD1 (6 bases). Germline lookup yields CDR1 ENHRY and CDR2 SYGVKD. This CDR3 contains 13 residues. Trimming cost V 7 bases and J 4 bases, with 12 bases left between them. Here the CDR3 DNA reads TGTGCCATCACAGGGACAATTGCAGATACGCAGTATTTT. Translation: CAITGTIADTQYF.